This T cell receptor beta chain was sequenced for a study of cytomegalovirus exposure and HLA in healthy donors. Overall study results and limits: About 87% or about 30% of the time was how often most TCR beta V segments were productive, according to an earlier analysis. Some V segments, TRBV6-2 and TRBV6-3 among them, were indistinguishable and were therefore excluded. Among CMV-associated TCR beta chains, most appeared HLA-restricted in a later analysis. Many donors shared some public TCRs, even though most TCR sequences were rare.

On this clone: The antigen is not known.

CDR1 and CDR2 (germline): LNHDA, SQIVND (reference sequence). The V segment lost 3 bases and the J segment 7 bases; nucleotides outside the gene matches: 5. The CDR3 is 15 residues long. Both 60 Vbeta primers and 13 Jbeta primers went into the PCR. Using immunoSEQ multiplex PCR, the repertoire was profiled, and TCRdb retains in-frame clones only, with some absent. Reported are about 54,000 clones; the ten largest clones contain approximately 6.5%. The TCR comes from a woman between 35 and 50 years old in good health and CMV-seronegative. The sequenced sample consisted of PBMCs. This rearrangement joins TRBV19 to TRBJ2-1, with TRBD2 identical over 11 bases. CDR3 bases: TGTGCCAGTAGTATGGGACTAGCGGTAGGTAATGAGCAGTTCTTC. It specifies CASSMGLAVGNEQFF.